This TCR beta chain is from a study of shared clonotypes between healthy human individuals. The assay was immunoSEQ multiplex PCR, and TCRdb's table has in-frame clones only and misses some. The data contain about 490,000 clones, about 72% of them seen just once; the ten biggest clones take up approximately 12%. The TCR sequence derives from a woman in her thirties or forties in good health. Some clones in this sample may be carry-over from other donors' samples. What was sequenced was PBMCs.

The CDR3 DNA follows: TGTGCCAGCAGTCCAGGGGACAGGAACACCGGGGAGCTGTTTTTT. Translation: CASSPGDRNTGELFF. The V call is TRBV28, the J call TRBJ2-2; TRBD1 matches at 7 bases. CDR3 size: 15 residues. Trimming at V came to 5 bases and at J to 1 base, leaving 4 bases not matched to a gene. In germline, CDR1 is MDHEN, CDR2 SYDVKM. Looking up the rest from reference TRBV28 and TRBJ2-2 gives the full variable domain: DVKVTQSSRYLVKRTGEKVFLECVQDMDHENMFWYRQDPGLGLRLIYFSYDVKMKEKGDIPEGYSVSREKKERFSLILESASTNQTSMYLCASSPGDRNTGELFFGEGSRLTVL.